Below are 2 T cell receptor beta chains sequenced from a single sample in a study of cytomegalovirus exposure and HLA in healthy donors. The PCR ran on 60 Vbeta and 13 Jbeta primers. Profiling relied on immunoSEQ multiplex PCR, and the TCRdb table lists in-frame clones only, not all of them. This table holds about 130,000 clones, 80% found once. Sequences were obtained from PBMCs. The receptor source for this set is a man aged 40-49 years in good health and CMV-seronegative.

V is TRBV27 and J is TRBJ2-5; possibly TRBD1 for D (5 bases). The germline V gene has CDR1 MNHEY and CDR2 SMNVEV (reference sequence). V was pared by 5 bases and J by 5 bases, with 21 bases between. The CDR3 is 16 residues long. CDR3 region: CASSPTLAGPGETQYF. The DNA for the CDR3 is TGTGCCAGCAGTCCTACCCTCGCAGGGCCAGGGGAGACCCAGTACTTC.

The rearrangement links TRBV5-6 to TRBJ2-1; perhaps TRBD2 as D (7 bases). Per the germline V gene, CDR1 is SGHDT and CDR2 is YYEEEE. The CDR3 runs 14 residues. Trimming took off 4 bases at V and 7 bases at J, with 15 bases between the two ends. The CDR3 reads CASSKGGVQNEQFF. DNA for the CDR3: TGTGCCAGCAGCAAGGGGGGGGTTCAAAATGAGCAGTTCTTC.